This T cell receptor beta chain was profiled in a study (dated by TCRdb to the mid-2010s). With regard to the full study: Whether tumor-infiltrating Tregs in breast cancer are recruited from blood Tregs or converted in situ from other CD4+ T cell subsets was tested. Summary of the overall study and its limitations: The TCR gene usage of tumor memory CD4+ T cells clustered together with blood and lymph node memory CD4+ cells and with lymph node naive CD4+ cells. The larger-cohort validation was restricted to a single TCR beta V-J rearrangement rather than whole repertoires. The greatest overlap of tumor-infiltrating Treg TCR alpha and beta sequences was observed with tumor naive CD4+ T cells, followed by blood naive CD4+ T cells.

Memory CD4+ T cells were isolated as CD4+CD45RO+CD25- cells. Tregs, naive and memory CD4+ T cells from tumor, blood and ipsilateral draining lymph nodes of about five breast cancer patients underwent full-length TCR alpha and beta sequencing. Tumor tissue and lymph nodes obtained from ipsilateral axillary dissection were perfused with PBS, minced and then digested with collagenase I and hyaluronidase. Sorted cell populations were confirmed by FACS to exceed 90% purity. As to this clonotype: Its antigen is not yet known. One base away there is no much larger clone; base qualities are not given.

Amplification of full-length TCR variable regions was done by 5' RACE PCR using constant-region reverse primers, and this step was followed by semi-nested PCR with Nested Universal Primer A. The ReliaPrep RNA Cell Miniprep System was used to extract total RNA, which was then reverse transcribed into 5'RACE-ready cDNA with the SMARTer RACE 5'/3' Kit. Multiplex adaptors were used to barcode the full-length TCR alpha and beta libraries, which were then sequenced on an Illumina MiSeq. In the authors' own workflow: For each of nine subset-tissue groups, sequencing data from the five patients were pooled, and the groups were compared by unsupervised clustering of TCR gene usage. Repertoire similarity was calculated with the Morisita-Horn index, weighting shared sequences by their contribution to each repertoire. The public reads were reprocessed in TCRdb via fastp at Q25 and MiXCR, keeping in-frame beta chains. Records with the same CDR3 protein are collapsed into one entry carrying the most frequent genes and DNA. The V and J calls follow TCRdb's processing rather than the paper's. Within this sample are approximately 40,000 distinct CDR3 sequences, with roughly 30% of them counted one time only. Just over 4% of the sample rests with the top ten.

This clonotype was obtained from a female donor with breast cancer. Sequenced: tumor-infiltrating memory CD4+ T cells sorted from the breast tumor. Explained via the paper, the cell subset or site label denotes: memory CD4+ T cells, CD4+CD45RO+CD25-.

The encoded CDR3 is CASSLRTGGLYEQYF. At the DNA level, the sequence is TGTGCCAGCAGTTTAAGGACAGGGGGCCTCTACGAGCAGTACTTC. The chain uses TRBV27 and TRBJ2-7; 11 bases in the junction line up with TRBD1. Trimming takes 2 bases off V and 3 bases off J; junction bases not matched to a gene: 3. The CDR1 and CDR2 encoded by the germline V gene (reference sequence) are MNHEY and SMNVEV. Spanning cysteine to phenylalanine, the CDR3 consists of 15 amino acids. CDR3 DNA only is kept here, 45 bases in frame from base 1.